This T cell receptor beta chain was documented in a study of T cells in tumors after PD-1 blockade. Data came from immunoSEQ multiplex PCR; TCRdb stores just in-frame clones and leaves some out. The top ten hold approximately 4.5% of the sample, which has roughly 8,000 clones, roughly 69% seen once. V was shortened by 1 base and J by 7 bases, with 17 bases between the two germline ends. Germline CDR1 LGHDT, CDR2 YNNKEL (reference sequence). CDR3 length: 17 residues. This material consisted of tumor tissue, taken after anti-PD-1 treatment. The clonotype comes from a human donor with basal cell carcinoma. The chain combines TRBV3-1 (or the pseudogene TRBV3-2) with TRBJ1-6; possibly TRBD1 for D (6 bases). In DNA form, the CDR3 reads TGTGCCAGCAGCCAAGTCTTTAAGGGGGGGCAAAATTCACCCCTCCACTTT. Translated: CASSQVFKGGQNSPLHF.